This T cell receptor beta chain came from a study of shared clonotypes between healthy human individuals. General observations from the study: The authors sampled blood alone, and tissue repertoires likely differ.

Germline values: CDR1 MRHNA, CDR2 SNTAGT. The CDR3 has 15 residues. Losses at the gene ends were 6 bases for V and 6 bases for J; bases not matched to a gene: 9. The authors ran unsorted PBMC replicate PCRs on 300 ng DNA, tens of thousands of T cell genomes. The assay was immunoSEQ multiplex PCR, and TCRdb's table has in-frame clones only and misses some. The data show around 530,000 clones, around 78% seen once. A note on this clone: Antigen: not known.

The chain uses TRBV6-4 and TRBJ2-7; the match to TRBD2 covers 12 bases. Material for sequencing was PBMCs. This clonotype was obtained from a woman aged 40 to 50 in good health. Some clones in this sample may be carry-over from other donors' samples. The CDR3 DNA sequence: TGTGCCAGCAGGGCTTGGGCTAGCGGGAGGGGCGAGCAGTACTTC. This gives the protein CASRAWASGRGEQYF.